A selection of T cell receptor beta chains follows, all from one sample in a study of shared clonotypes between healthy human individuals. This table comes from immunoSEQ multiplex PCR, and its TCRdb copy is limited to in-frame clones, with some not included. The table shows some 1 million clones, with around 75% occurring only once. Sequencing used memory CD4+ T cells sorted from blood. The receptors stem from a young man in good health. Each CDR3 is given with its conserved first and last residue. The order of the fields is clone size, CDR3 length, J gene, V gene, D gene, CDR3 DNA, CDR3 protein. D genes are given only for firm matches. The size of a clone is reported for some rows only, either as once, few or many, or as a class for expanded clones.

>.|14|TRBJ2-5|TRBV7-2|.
TGTGCCAGCAGCTCCTACAGGGACGGGGAGACCCAGTACTTC
CASSSYRDGETQYF
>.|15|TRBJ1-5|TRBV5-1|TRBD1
TGCGCCAGCAGCTTGGAGGGGGCCGGTGGTCAGCCCCAGCATTTT
CASSLEGAGGQPQHF
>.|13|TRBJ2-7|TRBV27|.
TGTGCCAGCAGACCTGGGGGTCCCTACGAGCAGTACTTC
CASRPGGPYEQYF
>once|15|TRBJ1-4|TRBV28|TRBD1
TGTGCCAGCAGCGAGACAGGGGCAACTAATGAAAAACTGTTTTTT
CASSETGATNEKLFF
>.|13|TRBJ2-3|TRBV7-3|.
TGTGCCAGCAGCTTCGGGGAAACAGATACGCAGTATTTT
CASSFGETDTQYF
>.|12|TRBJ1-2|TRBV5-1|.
TGCGCCAGCAGCTCAGGGGAGTCTGGCTACACCTTC
CASSSGESGYTF
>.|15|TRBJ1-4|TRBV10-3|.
TGTGCCATCAGTGAGTCGGGGGCTGTTGGTGAAAAACTGTTTTTT
CAISESGAVGEKLFF
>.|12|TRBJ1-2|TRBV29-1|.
TGCAGCGTTGAGGACAGAAATTATGGCTACACCTTC
CSVEDRNYGYTF
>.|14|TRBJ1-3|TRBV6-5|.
TGTGCCAGCAGTCGGACAATGGCTGGAAACACCATATATTTT
CASSRTMAGNTIYF
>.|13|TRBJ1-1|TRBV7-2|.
TGTGCCAGCAGCTTTGGAGAGAACACTGAAGCTTTCTTT
CASSFGENTEAFF
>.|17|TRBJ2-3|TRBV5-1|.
TGCGCCAGCAGCTCGACACCGAGGGGAGCTCGGGGAGATACGCAGTATTTT
CASSSTPRGARGDTQYF
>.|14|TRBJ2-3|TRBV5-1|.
TGCGCCAGCAGCTTGGATCCCGGGGCAGATACGCAGTATTTT
CASSLDPGADTQYF
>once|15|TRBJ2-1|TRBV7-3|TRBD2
TGTGCCAGCAGCCTCGGACTAGGTTCCTACAATGAGCAGTTCTTC
CASSLGLGSYNEQFF
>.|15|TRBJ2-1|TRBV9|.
TGTGCCAGCAGCGTAGGGGACTTCTCCTACAATGAGCAGTTCTTC
CASSVGDFSYNEQFF
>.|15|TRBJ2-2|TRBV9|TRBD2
TGTGCCAGCAGCCCACTAGCGGGGACGACCGGGGAGCTGTTTTTT
CASSPLAGTTGELFF
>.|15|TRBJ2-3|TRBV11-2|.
TGTGCCAGCAGCCCCGAGGGGACGAAGTCAGATACGCAGTATTTT
CASSPEGTKSDTQYF
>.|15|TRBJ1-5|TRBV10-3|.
TGTGCCATCAGGGTCCGGGACGGTAGCAATCAGCCCCAGCATTTT
CAIRVRDGSNQPQHF
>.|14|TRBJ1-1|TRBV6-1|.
TGTGCCAGCAGGGAGGGTCGGCTTAACACTGAAGCTTTCTTT
CASREGRLNTEAFF
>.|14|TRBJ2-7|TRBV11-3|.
TGTGCCAGCAGCTTAGATCACAACACCTACGAGCAGTACTTC
CASSLDHNTYEQYF
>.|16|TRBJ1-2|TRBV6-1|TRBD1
TGTGCCAGCAGTGGGGACAGGGGGCAAGTTGGTTATGGCTACACCTTC
CASSGDRGQVGYGYTF
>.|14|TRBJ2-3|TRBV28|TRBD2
TGTGCCAGCACCTCAGCGGGGGGATTAGATACGCAGTATTTT
CASTSAGGLDTQYF
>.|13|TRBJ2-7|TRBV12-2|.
TGTGCAAGTCGCTTCTATGGGTCCTACGAGCAGTACTTC
CASRFYGSYEQYF
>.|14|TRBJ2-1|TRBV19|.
TGTGCCAGTACCGGGGGAGGATTCTACAATGAGCAGTTCTTC
CASTGGGFYNEQFF
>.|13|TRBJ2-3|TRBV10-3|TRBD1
TGTGCCATCGGACAGGGAGGCACAGATACGCAGTATTTT
CAIGQGGTDTQYF
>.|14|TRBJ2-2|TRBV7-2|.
TGTGCCAGCAGCACCAGCGGGAACACCGGGGAGCTGTTTTTT
CASSTSGNTGELFF
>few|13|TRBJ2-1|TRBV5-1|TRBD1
TGCGCCAGCAGCAGGACAGGGTGGGATGAGCAGTTCTTC
CASSRTGWDEQFF
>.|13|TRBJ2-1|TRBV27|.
TGTGCCAGCCGAAAGGGACTTTTCAATGAGCAGTTCTTC
CASRKGLFNEQFF
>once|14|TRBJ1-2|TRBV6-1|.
TGTGCCAGCAGTGAAACAGGGATAAGGAATGGCTACACCTTC
CASSETGIRNGYTF
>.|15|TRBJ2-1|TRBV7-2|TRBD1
TGTGCCAGCACCAAATCCGGGACAGTATACAATGAGCAGTTCTTC
CASTKSGTVYNEQFF
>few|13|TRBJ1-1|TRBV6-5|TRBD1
TGTGCCAGCCAGGGGGCGCGCCGGACTGAAGCTTTCTTT
CASQGARRTEAFF
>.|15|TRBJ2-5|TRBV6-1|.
TGTGCCAGCAGTAGCGGGCGGCTGCGAAAAGAGACCCAGTACTTC
CASSSGRLRKETQYF
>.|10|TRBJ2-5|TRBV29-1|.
TGCAGCGTTTATCAAGACACAATCCACTTC
CSVYQDTIHF
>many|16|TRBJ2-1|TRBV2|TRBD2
TGTGCCAGCAGGCGACTAGCGGGAGGGCTCTACAATGAGCAGTTCTTC
CASRRLAGGLYNEQFF
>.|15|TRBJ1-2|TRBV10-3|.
TGTGCCATCAGTGAGACCGTCCTAGACCGCTATGGCTACACCTTC
CAISETVLDRYGYTF
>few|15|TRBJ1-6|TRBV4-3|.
TGCGCCAGCAGCCAAGAGAGGAGGGGGGGGTCACCCCTCCACTTT
CASSQERRGGSPLHF
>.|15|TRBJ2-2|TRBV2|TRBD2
TGTGCCAGTATGGGGAGACTAGCGGGCACCGGGGAGCTGTTTTTT
CASMGRLAGTGELFF
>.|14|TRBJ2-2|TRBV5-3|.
TGTGCCAGAAGGTTTGGCGATAACACCGGGGAGCTGTTTTTT
CARRFGDNTGELFF
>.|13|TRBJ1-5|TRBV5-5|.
TGTGCCAGCAGCTGGGGAGAGAATCAGCCCCAGCATTTT
CASSWGENQPQHF
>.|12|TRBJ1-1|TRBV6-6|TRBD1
TGTGCCGTCGACAGGGGGCACACTGAAGCTTTCTTT
CAVDRGHTEAFF
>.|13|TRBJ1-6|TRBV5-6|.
TGTGCCAGCAGCCCCCCGACAGGTCGTCCCCTCCACTTT
CASSPPTGRPLHF
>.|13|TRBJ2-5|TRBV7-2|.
TGTGCCAGCAGCTTAGCGAGGTCGGGGGAGCAGTACTTC
CASSLARSGEQYF
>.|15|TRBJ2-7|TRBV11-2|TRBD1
TGTGCCAGCAGCGCGGACAGGGGAGTCTCCTACGAGCAGTACTTC
CASSADRGVSYEQYF